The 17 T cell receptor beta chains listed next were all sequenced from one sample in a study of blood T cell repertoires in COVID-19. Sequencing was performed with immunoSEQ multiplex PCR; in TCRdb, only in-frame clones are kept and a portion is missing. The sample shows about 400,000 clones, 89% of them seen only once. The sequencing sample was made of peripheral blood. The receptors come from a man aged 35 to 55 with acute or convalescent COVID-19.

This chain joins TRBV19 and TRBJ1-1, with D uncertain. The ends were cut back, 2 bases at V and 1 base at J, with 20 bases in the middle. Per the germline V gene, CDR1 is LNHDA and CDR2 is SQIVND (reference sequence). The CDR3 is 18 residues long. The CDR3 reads CASSITAGGQFANTEAFF. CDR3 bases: TGTGCCAGTAGTATAACGGCAGGTGGTCAATTTGCGAACACTGAAGCTTTCTTT.

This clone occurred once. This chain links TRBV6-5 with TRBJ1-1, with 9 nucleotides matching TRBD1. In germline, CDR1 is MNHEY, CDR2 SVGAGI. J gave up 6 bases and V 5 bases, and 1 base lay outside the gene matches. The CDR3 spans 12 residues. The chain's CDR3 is CASSRTGAEAFF. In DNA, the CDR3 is TGTGCCAGCAGTCGGACAGGGGCTGAAGCTTTCTTT.

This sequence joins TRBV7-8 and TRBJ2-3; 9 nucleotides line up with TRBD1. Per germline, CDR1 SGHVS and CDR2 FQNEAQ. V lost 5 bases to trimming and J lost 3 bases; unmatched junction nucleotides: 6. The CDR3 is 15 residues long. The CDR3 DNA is TGTGCCAGCAGCCTGAGACAGGGGGAAACAGATACGCAGTATTTT. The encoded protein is CASSLRQGETDTQYF.

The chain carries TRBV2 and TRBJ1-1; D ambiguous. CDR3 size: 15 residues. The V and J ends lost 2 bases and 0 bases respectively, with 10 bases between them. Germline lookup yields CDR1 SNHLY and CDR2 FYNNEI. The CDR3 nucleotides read TGTGCCAGCAGTGAACGGAGGGTACTGAACACTGAAGCTTTCTTT. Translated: CASSERRVLNTEAFF.

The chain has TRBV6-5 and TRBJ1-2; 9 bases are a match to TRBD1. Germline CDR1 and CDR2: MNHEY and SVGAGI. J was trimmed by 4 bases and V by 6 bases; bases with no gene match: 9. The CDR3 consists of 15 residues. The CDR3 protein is CASSRGQGHFYGYTF. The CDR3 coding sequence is TGTGCCAGCAGCCGGGGACAGGGACACTTCTATGGCTACACCTTC.

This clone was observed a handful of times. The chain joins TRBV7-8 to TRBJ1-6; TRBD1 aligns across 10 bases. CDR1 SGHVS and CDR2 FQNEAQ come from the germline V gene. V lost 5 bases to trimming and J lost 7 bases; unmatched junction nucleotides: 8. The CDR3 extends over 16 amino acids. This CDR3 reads CASSARDRGSNSPLHF. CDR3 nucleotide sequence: TGTGCCAGCAGCGCCCGGGACAGGGGTAGCAATTCACCCCTCCACTTT.

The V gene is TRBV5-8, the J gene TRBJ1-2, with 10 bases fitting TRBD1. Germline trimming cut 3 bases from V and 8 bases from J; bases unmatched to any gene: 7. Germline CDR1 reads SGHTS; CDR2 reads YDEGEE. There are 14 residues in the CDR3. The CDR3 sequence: CASSWTGGRGGYTF. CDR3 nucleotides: TGTGCCAGCAGCTGGACAGGGGGTCGAGGAGGCTACACCTTC. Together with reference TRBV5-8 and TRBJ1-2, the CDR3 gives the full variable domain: EAGVTQSPTHLIKTRGQQATLRCSPISGHTSVYWYQQALGLGLQFLLWYDEGEERNRGNFPPRFSGRQFPNYSSELNVNALELEDSALYLCASSWTGGRGGYTFGSGTRLTVV.

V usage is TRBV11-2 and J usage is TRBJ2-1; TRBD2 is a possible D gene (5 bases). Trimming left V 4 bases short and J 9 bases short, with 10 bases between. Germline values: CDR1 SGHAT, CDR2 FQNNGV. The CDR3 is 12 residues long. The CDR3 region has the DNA TGTGCCAGCAGCTCCTCGCGGGTTGAGCAGTTCTTC. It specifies CASSSSRVEQFF.

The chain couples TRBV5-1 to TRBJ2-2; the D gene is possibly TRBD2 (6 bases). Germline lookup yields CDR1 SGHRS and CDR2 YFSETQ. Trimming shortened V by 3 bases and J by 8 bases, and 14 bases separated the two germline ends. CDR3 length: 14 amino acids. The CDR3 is CASSSTSGPGELFF. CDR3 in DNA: TGCGCCAGCAGCTCCACGAGCGGGCCAGGGGAGCTGTTTTTT.

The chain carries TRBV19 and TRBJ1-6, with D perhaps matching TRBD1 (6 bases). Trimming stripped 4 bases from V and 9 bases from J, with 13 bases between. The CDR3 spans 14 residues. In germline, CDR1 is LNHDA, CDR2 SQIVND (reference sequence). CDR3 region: CASSKLQGTSPLHF. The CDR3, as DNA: TGTGCCAGTAGTAAGTTACAGGGCACTTCACCCCTCCACTTT. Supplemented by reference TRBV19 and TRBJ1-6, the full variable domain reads DGGITQSPKYLFRKEGQNVTLSCEQNLNHDAMYWYRQDPGQGLRLIYYSQIVNDFQKGDIAEGYSVSREKKESFPLTVTSAQKNPTAFYLCASSKLQGTSPLHFGNGTRLTVT.

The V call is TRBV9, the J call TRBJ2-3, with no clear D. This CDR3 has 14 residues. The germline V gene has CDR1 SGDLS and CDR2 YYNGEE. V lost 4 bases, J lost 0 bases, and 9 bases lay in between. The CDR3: CASSPPTSTDTQYF. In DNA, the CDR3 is TGTGCCAGCAGCCCGCCTACTAGCACAGATACGCAGTATTTT.

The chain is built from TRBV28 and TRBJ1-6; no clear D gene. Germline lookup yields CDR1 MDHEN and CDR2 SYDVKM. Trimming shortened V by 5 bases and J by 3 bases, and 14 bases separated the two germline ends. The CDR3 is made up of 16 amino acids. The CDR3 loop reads CASSPHGSNYNSPLHF. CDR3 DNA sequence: TGTGCCAGCAGTCCCCACGGGTCGAACTATAATTCACCCCTCCACTTT.

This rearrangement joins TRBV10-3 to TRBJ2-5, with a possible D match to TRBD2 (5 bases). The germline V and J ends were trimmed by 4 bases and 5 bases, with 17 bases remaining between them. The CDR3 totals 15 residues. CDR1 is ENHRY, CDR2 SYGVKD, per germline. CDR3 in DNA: TGTGCCATCAGTGGATCCCGGACTCCCAGCGAGACCCAGTACTTC. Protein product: CAISGSRTPSETQYF.

In nucleotides, the CDR3 is TGTGCCAGCAGACCCACCGGGACAGGCTTTGGCTACACCTTC. It is translated as CASRPTGTGFGYTF. The chain carries TRBV28 and TRBJ1-2; 8 nucleotides align to TRBD1. This CDR3 region has 14 residues. CDR1 is MDHEN and CDR2 is SYDVKM in the germline V gene. V dropped 6 bases and J dropped 7; count of bases not matched to a gene: 10.

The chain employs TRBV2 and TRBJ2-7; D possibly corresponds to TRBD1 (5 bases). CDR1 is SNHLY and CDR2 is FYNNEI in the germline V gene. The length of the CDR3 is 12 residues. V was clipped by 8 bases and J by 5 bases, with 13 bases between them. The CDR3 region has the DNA TGTGCCAGCTCACACTACAGGAACGAGCAGTACTTC. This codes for CASSHYRNEQYF.

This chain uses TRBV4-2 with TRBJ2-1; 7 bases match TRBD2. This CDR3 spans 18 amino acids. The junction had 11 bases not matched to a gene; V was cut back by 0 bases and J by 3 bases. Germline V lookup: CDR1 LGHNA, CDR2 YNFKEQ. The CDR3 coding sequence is TGTGCCAGCAGCCAAGATTTAAGTCGGGGGGTGAGCTACAATGAGCAGTTCTTC. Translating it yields CASSQDLSRGVSYNEQFF.

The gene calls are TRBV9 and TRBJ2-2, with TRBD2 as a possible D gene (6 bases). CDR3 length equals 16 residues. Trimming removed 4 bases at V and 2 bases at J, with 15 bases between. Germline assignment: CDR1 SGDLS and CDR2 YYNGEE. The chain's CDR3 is CASSSAYGGNTGELFF. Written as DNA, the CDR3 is TGTGCCAGCAGCTCCGCCTACGGGGGTAACACCGGGGAGCTGTTTTTT.